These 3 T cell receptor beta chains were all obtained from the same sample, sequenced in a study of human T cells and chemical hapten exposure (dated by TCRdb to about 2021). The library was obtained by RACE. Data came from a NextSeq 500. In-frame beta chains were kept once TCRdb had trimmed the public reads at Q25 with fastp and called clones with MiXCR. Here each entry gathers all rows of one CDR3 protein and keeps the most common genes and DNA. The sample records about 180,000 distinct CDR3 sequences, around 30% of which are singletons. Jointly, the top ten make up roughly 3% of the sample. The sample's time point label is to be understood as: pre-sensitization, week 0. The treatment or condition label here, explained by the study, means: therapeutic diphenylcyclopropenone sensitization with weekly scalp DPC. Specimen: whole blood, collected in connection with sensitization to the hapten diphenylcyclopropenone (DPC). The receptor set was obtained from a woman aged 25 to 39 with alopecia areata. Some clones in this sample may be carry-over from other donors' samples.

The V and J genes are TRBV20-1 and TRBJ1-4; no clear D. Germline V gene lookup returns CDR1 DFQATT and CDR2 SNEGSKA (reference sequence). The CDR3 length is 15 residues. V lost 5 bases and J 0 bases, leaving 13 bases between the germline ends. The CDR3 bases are TGCAGTGCTCTCCCACTACACGCAACTAATGAAAAACTGTTTTTT. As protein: CSALPLHATNEKLFF.

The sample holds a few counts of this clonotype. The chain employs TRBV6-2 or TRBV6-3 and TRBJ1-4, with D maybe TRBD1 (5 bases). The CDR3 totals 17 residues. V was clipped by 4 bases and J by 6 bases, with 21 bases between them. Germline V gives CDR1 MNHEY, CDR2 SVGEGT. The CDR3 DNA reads TGTGCCAGCAGTTCGGGACGAACCCTTACCATGGATGAAAAACTGTTTTTT. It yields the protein CASSSGRTLTMDEKLFF.

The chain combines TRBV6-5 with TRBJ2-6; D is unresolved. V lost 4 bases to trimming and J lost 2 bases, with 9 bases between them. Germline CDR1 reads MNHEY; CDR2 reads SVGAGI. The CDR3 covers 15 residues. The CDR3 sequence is CASSLWRAGANVLTF. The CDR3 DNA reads TGTGCCAGCAGTTTATGGAGAGCTGGGGCCAACGTCCTGACTTTC.